Shown below are 30 T cell receptor beta chains from a single sample sequenced in a study of identifying expanded T cells in peripheral blood. Profiled with immunoSEQ multiplex PCR; TCRdb holds only in-frame clones, not every one. The sample has about 90,000 clones; about 85% are singletons. Specimen: blood. The receptors were sampled from a person aged 18-69 years in good health.

The chain has TRBV11-1 and TRBJ1-1; D is uncertain. The CDR3 length is 14 residues. Trimming pared 5 bases from V and 6 bases from J, leaving 16 bases between. Per the germline V gene, CDR1 is SGHAT and CDR2 is FQDESV (reference sequence). The CDR3 loop is CASSRRQLDAEAFF. The CDR3 coding sequence is TGTGCCAGCAGCCGTCGACAACTTGACGCTGAAGCTTTCTTT.

The sample holds one count of this clone. The V and J genes are TRBV5-1 and TRBJ1-3; D is unclear. The CDR3 has 17 amino acids. Germline V gene data show CDR1 as SGHRS and CDR2 as YFSETQ. V was cut by 4 bases and J by 0 bases, with 17 bases left in between. CDR3 nucleotide sequence: TGCGCCAGCAGCCCCCAAGGTGTGATGTTCTCTGGAAACACCATATATTTT. This translates into CASSPQGVMFSGNTIYF. Full variable domain (rest looked up from reference TRBV5-1 and TRBJ1-3): KAGVTQTPRYLIKTRGQQVTLSCSPISGHRSVSWYQQTPGQGLQFLFEYFSETQRNKGNFPGRFSGRQFSNSRSEMNVSTLELGDSALYLCASSPQGVMFSGNTIYFGEGSWLTVV.

The chain couples TRBV19 to TRBJ2-6; possibly TRBD2 for D (7 bases). The CDR3 sequence is 16 residues long. V lost 5 bases and J 4 bases, leaving 15 bases between the germline ends. The V gene's germline CDR1 is LNHDA and CDR2 SQIVND (reference sequence). The CDR3 loop is CASSFPGGLGANVLTF. As DNA, the CDR3 is TGTGCCAGTAGTTTTCCCGGGGGGCTGGGGGCCAACGTCCTGACTTTC.

V is TRBV9 and J is TRBJ2-2; tentative D call: TRBD2 (6 bases). The CDR3 totals 11 residues. Germline V gene lookup returns CDR1 SGDLS and CDR2 YYNGEE. The ends were cut back, 7 bases at V and 7 bases at J, with 8 bases in the middle. For the CDR3, the DNA is TGTGCCAGCCGGCGGGGCGGGGAGCTGTTTTTT. Translation: CASRRGGELFF.

In this sample, this clone turned up many times. The V call is TRBV2, the J call TRBJ2-7, with D perhaps TRBD1 or TRBD2 (6 bases each). Germline V CDR1 and CDR2: SNHLY, FYNNEI. This CDR3 spans 14 amino acids. V lost 3 bases, J lost 5 bases, and 14 bases lay in between. Here the CDR3 DNA reads TGTGCCAGCAGTGAGGTCCGGGGGCTGAACGAGCAGTACTTC. It is translated as CASSEVRGLNEQYF.

The rearrangement joins TRBV5-8 to TRBJ1-1, with D hard to call. Germline V lookup: CDR1 SGHTS, CDR2 YDEGEE. V was pared by 1 base and J by 11 bases, with 12 bases between. There are 12 residues in the CDR3. CDR3 nucleotides: TGTGCCAGCAGCTTGAGCCGGGTCATGGCTTTCTTT. This encodes CASSLSRVMAFF.

V and J are TRBV29-1 and TRBJ2-5, with 7 nucleotides matching TRBD2. J lost 2 bases, V lost 3 bases, and 6 bases had no gene match. Per the germline V gene, CDR1 is SQVTM and CDR2 is ANQGSEA. The CDR3 covers 14 residues. The CDR3 is CSVDHGGLQETQYF. The CDR3 nucleotides read TGCAGCGTTGATCACGGGGGGTTACAAGAGACCCAGTACTTC.

This chain joins TRBV2 and TRBJ2-7; TRBD1 is a possible D gene (6 bases). CDR1 SNHLY and CDR2 FYNNEI come from the germline V gene. The CDR3 spans 15 residues. The V gene lost 4 bases and the J gene lost 0 bases, with 13 bases spanning the gap. The CDR3 is CASSVPGALSYEQYF. CDR3 DNA: TGTGCCAGCAGTGTTCCAGGGGCTCTCTCCTACGAGCAGTACTTC.

This rearrangement joins TRBV10-1 to TRBJ2-3; D is unresolved. Per germline, CDR1 WNHNN and CDR2 SYGVQD (reference sequence). The V gene lost 3 bases and the J gene lost 6 bases, with 13 bases spanning the gap. This CDR3 comprises 14 residues. The CDR3 loop is CASSDEPRNDTQYF. In DNA form, the CDR3 reads TGCGCCAGCAGTGACGAACCGAGGAACGATACGCAGTATTTT.

The chain joins TRBV25-1 to TRBJ1-1; TRBD1 aligns across 10 bases. V lost 4 bases to trimming and J lost 8 bases; unmatched junction nucleotides: 10. Looked up from germline, CDR1 is MGHDK and CDR2 is SYGVNS. This CDR3 spans 15 amino acids. The chain's CDR3 is CASSGQTGGGTEAFF. CDR3 nucleotide sequence: TGTGCCAGCAGTGGCCAGACAGGGGGCGGAACAGAAGCTTTCTTT. Variable domain in full (rest from reference TRBV25-1 and TRBJ1-1): EADIYQTPRYLVIGTGKKITLECSQTMGHDKMYWYQQDPGMELHLIHYSYGVNSTEKGDLSSESTVSRIRTEHFPLTLESARPSHTSQYLCASSGQTGGGTEAFFGQGTRLTVV.

V usage is TRBV5-1 and J usage is TRBJ1-6, with a tentative D call TRBD1 (5 bases). Trimming removed 0 bases from V and 5 bases from J, with 9 bases in between. Germline values: CDR1 SGHRS, CDR2 YFSETQ. The CDR3 loop spans 15 amino acids. The CDR3 nucleotides are TGCGCCAGCAGCTTGGAGGGACGGCATAATTCACCCCTCCACTTT. This translates into CASSLEGRHNSPLHF.

This chain joins TRBV12-5 and TRBJ1-2; no firm D call. Trimming took off 6 bases at V and 8 bases at J, with 10 bases between the two ends. CDR3 length: 11 amino acids. Germline V CDR1 and CDR2: LGHNT, FRNRAP. CDR3 nucleotide sequence: TGTGCTAGTGGCACATTTCTCGGCTACACCTTC. Its protein is CASGTFLGYTF.

In regard to this clone: Additional DNA sequences in this sample encode the identical CDR3. V gene TRBV7-2 combines with J gene TRBJ1-2; no clear D. Trimming stripped 1 base from V and 4 bases from J, with 7 bases between. The length of the CDR3 is 13 residues. In germline, CDR1 is SGHTA, CDR2 FQGNSA. For the CDR3, the DNA is TGTGCCAGCAGCTTAGGTTCCAGCTATGGCTACACCTTC. This sequence encodes CASSLGSSYGYTF.

The J gene is TRBJ1-5, the V gene TRBV6-1; D uncertain. The CDR3 spans 13 residues. With 4 bases removed from V and 4 bases from J, the gap between germline ends came to 8 bases. Germline V CDR1 and CDR2: MNHNS, SASEGT. The CDR3 region has the DNA TGTGCCAGCAGTGTAGGGAGGAATCAGCCCCAGCATTTT. This sequence encodes CASSVGRNQPQHF.

V usage is TRBV7-8 and J usage is TRBJ1-2; tentative D call: TRBD1 (5 bases). Trimming took off 3 bases at V and 6 bases at J, with 11 bases between the two ends. Per germline, CDR1 SGHVS and CDR2 FQNEAQ. This CDR3 has 13 residues. The CDR3 nucleotides are TGTGCCAGCAGCTTGGGGGGGTACAATGGCTACACCTTC. Its protein is CASSLGGYNGYTF.

J is TRBJ1-1 and V is TRBV5-1, with D possibly being TRBD1 (5 bases). Germline CDR1 is SGHRS and CDR2 is YFSETQ. CDR3 length: 15 amino acids. V lost 7 bases to trimming and J lost 4 bases, with 20 bases between them. CDR3 sequence reads: CASFLFYGAATEAFF. The CDR3, as DNA: TGCGCCAGCTTTCTCTTTTATGGGGCCGCCACTGAAGCTTTCTTT.

This clone occurred a few times. The rearrangement links TRBV7-2 to TRBJ2-7; D unclear. The germline V gene encodes CDR1 SGHTA and CDR2 FQGNSA. Trimming pared 3 bases from V and 3 bases from J, leaving 9 bases between. CDR3 length: 13 amino acids. Here the CDR3 reads CASSFSGRYEQYF. For the CDR3, the DNA is TGTGCCAGCAGCTTTTCAGGTCGCTACGAGCAGTACTTC. Combining the CDR3 with reference TRBV7-2 and TRBJ2-7 gives the whole variable domain GAGVSQSPSNKVTEKGKDVELRCDPISGHTALYWYRQSLGQGLEFLIYFQGNSAPDKSGLPSDRFSAERTGGSVSTLTIQRTQQEDSAVYLCASSFSGRYEQYFGPGTRLTVT.

This sequence joins TRBV2 and TRBJ1-1; the D gene is possibly TRBD1 (6 bases). Germline V CDR1 and CDR2: SNHLY, FYNNEI. The CDR3 has 15 amino acids. Trimming removed 9 bases from V and 5 bases from J, with 22 bases in between. The CDR3 bases are TGTGCCAGTGCGGGGGGGCGGCTCGGTAGTACTGAAGCTTTCTTT. The encoded protein is CASAGGRLGSTEAFF.

CDR3 in DNA: TGCAGCGTTAACGGAGCGGGGGGGAGAGATACGCAGTATTTT. This sequence encodes CSVNGAGGRDTQYF. This chain joins TRBV29-1 and TRBJ2-3; 10 nucleotides align to TRBD2. The CDR3 has 14 residues. V was clipped by 5 bases and J by 5 bases; unmatched bases: 7. Looked up from germline, CDR1 is SQVTM and CDR2 is ANQGSEA.

Here the CDR3 reads CASSLEPGNFNYGYTF. The DNA of the CDR3 is TGCGCCAGCAGCTTGGAGCCAGGGAACTTTAACTATGGCTACACCTTC. This chain uses TRBV5-1 with TRBJ1-2, with D possibly TRBD1 on 5 matching bases. This CDR3 has 16 amino acids. V dropped 0 bases and J dropped 1 base, with 13 bases sitting between them. The V gene's germline CDR1 is SGHRS and CDR2 YFSETQ.

The genes are TRBV5-4 and TRBJ2-3; D possibly corresponds to TRBD2 (6 bases). CDR3 length: 13 amino acids. The germline V and J ends were trimmed by 4 bases and 6 bases, with 12 bases remaining between them. Germline V lookup: CDR1 SGHNT, CDR2 YYREEE (reference sequence). The CDR3 DNA is TGTGCCAGCAGCCCCGGCCGGGGGGATACGCAGTATTTT. It translates to CASSPGRGDTQYF.

CDR3 coding DNA: TGTGCCAGCAGCCTTGACAGGTCCAATTCACCCCTCCACTTT. Translation: CASSLDRSNSPLHF. The chain recombines TRBV7-2 with TRBJ1-6; possible D gene TRBD1, 6 bases. The V end was cut by 5 bases, the J end by 7 bases, with 12 bases between. The CDR3 totals 14 residues. Germline V CDR1 and CDR2: SGHTA, FQGNSA. The variable domain in full, with the rest retrieved from reference TRBV7-2 and TRBJ1-6, is GAGVSQSPSNKVTEKGKDVELRCDPISGHTALYWYRQSLGQGLEFLIYFQGNSAPDKSGLPSDRFSAERTGGSVSTLTIQRTQQEDSAVYLCASSLDRSNSPLHFGNGTRLTVT.

The rearrangement joins TRBV2 to TRBJ2-3, with TRBD2 matching over 8 bases. V lost 2 bases, J lost 0 bases, and 7 bases stayed unmatched. This CDR3 comprises 17 residues. The V gene's germline CDR1 is SNHLY and CDR2 FYNNEI. CDR3 in amino acids: CASSESISGDSTDTQYF. Here the CDR3 DNA reads TGTGCCAGCAGTGAATCCATTAGCGGGGACAGCACAGATACGCAGTATTTT.

The chain links TRBV15 to TRBJ1-2; D perhaps matches TRBD1 (6 bases). Trimming took off 4 bases at V and 7 bases at J, with 22 bases between the two ends. The CDR3 runs to 16 residues. From germline, CDR1 is LNHNV and CDR2 YYDKDF (reference sequence). This chain's CDR3 is CATSTEQGVNMGGYTF. The DNA of the CDR3 is TGTGCCACCAGCACAGAACAGGGAGTGAATATGGGTGGCTACACCTTC.

This chain joins TRBV27 and TRBJ1-5; no clear D. V lost 4 bases and J lost 3, with 7 bases in between. Per germline, CDR1 MNHEY and CDR2 SMNVEV (reference sequence). This CDR3 spans 13 amino acids. The DNA for the CDR3 is TGTGCCAGCAGTTCTAAGTACAATCAGCCCCAGCATTTT. It translates to CASSSKYNQPQHF.

The rearrangement links TRBV29-1 to TRBJ2-7, with D possibly being TRBD1 (6 bases). The CDR3 consists of 15 residues. Germline V gene data show CDR1 as SQVTM and CDR2 as ANQGSEA. Trimming removed 5 bases from V and 0 bases from J, with 17 bases in between. Written as DNA, the CDR3 is TGCAGCGTTATGATCGCGGACAGCTTCTCCTACGAGCAGTACTTC. Protein sequence: CSVMIADSFSYEQYF.

This chain joins TRBV5-1 and TRBJ1-2; D remains ambiguous. Germline V CDR1 and CDR2: SGHRS, YFSETQ. Trimming pared 0 bases from V and 7 bases from J, leaving 7 bases between. This CDR3 contains 12 residues. In DNA, the CDR3 is TGCGCCAGCAGCTTGGGTAGTGGTGGCTACACCTTC. This gives the protein CASSLGSGGYTF.

The genes are TRBV2 and TRBJ1-4; D remains unclear. This CDR3 has 14 residues. Trimming pared 8 bases from V and 10 bases from J, leaving 20 bases between. Germline assignment: CDR1 SNHLY and CDR2 FYNNEI. The CDR3 region has the DNA TGTGCCAGCTCCCGCACAGTCATGACTGGAAAACTGTTTTTT. Translated: CASSRTVMTGKLFF.

The genes are TRBV18 and TRBJ1-2; TRBD1 might be the D (5 bases). This CDR3 is built from 16 residues. The ends were cut back, 4 bases at V and 6 bases at J, with 21 bases in the middle. CDR1 and CDR2 from the germline V gene are KGHSH and LQKENI. The CDR3 region is CASSRGQGLLRDGYTF. The CDR3 region has the DNA TGTGCCAGCTCACGGGGCCAGGGCCTGTTGAGGGATGGCTACACCTTC.

The genes are TRBV6-5 and TRBJ1-1; 10 bases match TRBD1. After removal of 7 bases from V and 4 bases from J, the junction contained 6 bases not matched to a gene. CDR1 and CDR2 from the germline V gene are MNHEY and SVGAGI. CDR3 size: 14 residues. This CDR3 is CASKRDRGPTEAFF. CDR3 nucleotides: TGTGCCAGCAAGAGGGACAGGGGCCCCACTGAAGCTTTCTTT.